Each of the 31 T cell receptor beta chains below was sequenced from the same sample in a study of cytomegalovirus exposure and HLA in healthy donors. PCR amplification relied on 60 Vbeta primers (plus 13 Jbeta primers). Produced via immunoSEQ multiplex PCR; TCRdb's table is partial and in-frame only. The sample contains approximately 100,000 clones, about 81% of which appear only once. Specimen: PBMCs. These receptors were taken from a man aged 40-55 years in good health and CMV-seronegative.

This chain uses TRBV10-3 with TRBJ2-7; 10 nucleotides agree with TRBD2. CDR1 and CDR2 (germline): ENHRY, SYGVKD. CDR3 length: 14 amino acids. V was clipped by 6 bases and J by 3 bases; unmatched bases: 5. The CDR3 spells CAIRSGGGLYEQYF. In nucleotides, the CDR3 is TGTGCCATCAGAAGCGGGGGGGGGCTCTACGAGCAGTACTTC.

The chain couples TRBV4-2 to TRBJ2-2; D uncertain. The germline V gene encodes CDR1 LGHNA and CDR2 YNFKEQ. With 1 base removed from V and 6 bases from J, the gap between germline ends came to 3 bases. The CDR3 consists of 12 residues. CDR3 region: CASSQVSGELFF. The CDR3 region has the DNA TGTGCCAGCAGCCAAGTCTCCGGGGAGCTGTTTTTT.

The J gene is TRBJ1-1, the V gene TRBV2, with TRBD1 as a possible D gene (6 bases). The CDR3 covers 15 residues. The V end was cut by 2 bases, the J end by 4 bases, with 14 bases between. Germline-derived CDR1 and CDR2 are SNHLY and FYNNEI. The DNA of the CDR3 is TGTGCCAGCAGTGAACGAGGGGCGGGGGCCACTGAAGCTTTCTTT. Its protein is CASSERGAGATEAFF.

Notes on this clone: The junction and the germline gene differ at one end; a read error may be behind it. The rearrangement uses TRBV7-9 and TRBJ2-7; 9 bases agree with TRBD1. Germline V gene data show CDR1 as SEHNR and CDR2 as FQNEAQ (reference sequence). The CDR3 is made up of 12 amino acids. This CDR3 is CASSSDKGTGNF. DNA of the CDR3: TGTGCCAGCAGCTCAGATAAAGGGACAGGGAACTTC.

This chain connects TRBV5-6 to TRBJ2-2; a weak D match, TRBD1 (5 bases). In germline, CDR1 is SGHDT, CDR2 YYEEEE. The CDR3 is 18 amino acids. The germline V and J ends were trimmed by 2 bases and 0 bases, with 17 bases remaining between them. CDR3 in amino acids: CASSLEPQAFTNTGELFF. The CDR3 DNA reads TGTGCCAGCAGCTTAGAACCACAGGCATTCACGAACACCGGGGAGCTGTTTTTT.

The chain carries TRBV2 and TRBJ1-6; 7 bases fit TRBD1. CDR3 length equals 16 residues. V lost 2 bases to trimming and J lost 10 bases; unmatched junction nucleotides: 11. CDR1 is SNHLY and CDR2 is FYNNEI in the germline V gene. The CDR3 here is CASSERGQRVRSPLHF. The CDR3 DNA reads as TGTGCCAGCAGTGAACGGGGACAGAGAGTTAGGTCACCCCTCCACTTT.

Here the CDR3 DNA reads TGTGCCAGCAGCGCAGGGACAGTTGGTGAAAAACTGTTTTTT. Translating it yields CASSAGTVGEKLFF. V and J are TRBV7-9 and TRBJ1-4; 7 bases agree with TRBD1. V lost 5 bases to trimming and J lost 7 bases; unmatched junction nucleotides: 7. The CDR3 loop spans 14 amino acids. Germline CDR1 and CDR2: SEHNR and FQNEAQ (reference sequence).

The rearrangement uses TRBV6-6 and TRBJ2-1; perhaps TRBD1 as D (6 bases). Germline V lookup: CDR1 MNHNY, CDR2 SVGAGI (reference sequence). The length of the CDR3 is 16 residues. Deletions cut 2 bases from V and 1 base from J, with 12 bases between. The CDR3 sequence: CASSYPQGRSYNEQFF. The CDR3 coding sequence is TGTGCCAGCAGTTACCCCCAGGGGAGATCCTACAATGAGCAGTTCTTC.

The rearrangement joins TRBV5-1 to TRBJ2-3; 11 bases align to TRBD1. The germline V gene has CDR1 SGHRS and CDR2 YFSETQ. V gave up 4 bases and J gave up 3 bases; unmatched junction bases: 10. CDR3 length: 17 amino acids. The CDR3 here is CASSPGQGAGGTDTQYF. The DNA of the CDR3 is TGCGCCAGCAGCCCCGGACAGGGGGCGGGTGGTACAGATACGCAGTATTTT.

This clone has more than one count but fewer than ten. This chain connects TRBV18 to TRBJ2-2; 9 bases match TRBD1. Trimming removed 4 bases from V and 5 bases from J; junction bases left unmatched: 5. The germline gives CDR1 KGHSH, CDR2 LQKENI. The CDR3 is 15 amino acids. The CDR3 nucleotides are TGTGCCAGCTCACGGAGGACAGGGGATACCGGGGAGCTGTTTTTT. This gives the protein CASSRRTGDTGELFF.

The chain links TRBV7-8 to TRBJ1-2; the D gene is possibly TRBD1 (6 bases). The germline V gene has CDR1 SGHVS and CDR2 FQNEAQ. V was pared by 1 base and J by 6 bases, with 12 bases between. The CDR3 loop spans 14 amino acids. In DNA, the CDR3 is TGTGCCAGCAGCTTAGGCCCAAACAGGGATGGCTACACCTTC. This translates into CASSLGPNRDGYTF.

The J gene is TRBJ2-1, the V gene TRBV7-9; possibly TRBD2 for D (5 bases). CDR1 is SEHNR and CDR2 is FQNEAQ in the germline V gene (reference sequence). This CDR3 is built from 14 residues. The V end lost 3 bases, the J end lost 0 bases, and 6 bases lay between the germline ends. The DNA of the CDR3 is TGTGCCAGCAGCTTCGCGGGCTCCTACAATGAGCAGTTCTTC. Its protein product is CASSFAGSYNEQFF. The complete variable domain, with remaining parts taken from reference TRBV7-9 and TRBJ2-1, reads DTGVSQNPRHKITKRGQNVTFRCDPISEHNRLYWYRQTLGQGPEFLTYFQNEAQLEKSRLLSDRFSAERPKGSFSTLEIQRTEQGDSAMYLCASSFAGSYNEQFFGPGTRLTVL.

This clone was counted a single time. The rearrangement joins TRBV6-1 to TRBJ1-6; D is ambiguous. Germline lookup yields CDR1 MNHNS and CDR2 SASEGT. CDR3 length: 13 amino acids. Trimming removed 8 bases at V and 9 bases at J, with 14 bases between. The CDR3 loop reads CASGSTEVSPLHF. DNA of the CDR3: TGTGCCAGCGGTAGCACGGAGGTTTCACCCCTCCACTTT.

This chain connects TRBV9 to TRBJ2-7; D is ambiguous. Trimming took off 0 bases at V and 4 bases at J, with 8 bases between the two ends. This CDR3 contains 13 residues. Germline CDR1 reads SGDLS; CDR2 reads YYNGEE. The CDR3 DNA sequence: TGTGCCAGCAGCGTAGTACCCGCGTACGAGCAGTACTTC. It translates to CASSVVPAYEQYF.

V usage is TRBV27 and J usage is TRBJ1-2; 11 nucleotides match TRBD1. In germline, CDR1 is MNHEY, CDR2 SMNVEV (reference sequence). The CDR3 runs to 15 residues. The V and J ends lost 6 bases and 7 bases, in that order; junction bases with no gene match: 10. CDR3 bases: TGTGCCAGCAGCTTGTTCCTCGGACAGGGGGCTGGCTACACCTTC. This sequence encodes CASSLFLGQGAGYTF.

The chain has TRBV5-6 and TRBJ2-2, with D unclear. This CDR3 has 11 residues. V was clipped by 6 bases and J by 4 bases, with 4 bases between them. Germline loops: CDR1 SGHDT, CDR2 YYEEEE. The DNA of the CDR3 is TGTGCCAGCACGAGCACCGGGGAGCTGTTTTTT. Translation: CASTSTGELFF.

This clone was observed once. This sequence joins TRBV27 and TRBJ1-1; no definite D call. Germline values: CDR1 MNHEY, CDR2 SMNVEV (reference sequence). This CDR3 has 11 amino acids. The V end was cut by 3 bases, the J end by 11 bases, with 10 bases between. The CDR3 loop reads CASSFRGAAFF. The CDR3 DNA reads as TGTGCCAGCAGTTTTCGGGGAGCGGCTTTCTTT.

The DNA for the CDR3 is TGTGCCAGTAGTGAGACCGGGACTAGCGGGGGCCGGAATGAGCAGTTCTTC. Translated, it gives CASSETGTSGGRNEQFF. The rearrangement uses TRBV19 and TRBJ2-1; 14 bases agree with TRBD2. The germline gives CDR1 LNHDA, CDR2 SQIVND (reference sequence). This CDR3 is built from 17 residues. J was trimmed by 7 bases and V by 5 bases; bases with no gene match: 10. The full variable domain, completed using reference TRBV19 and TRBJ2-1, is DGGITQSPKYLFRKEGQNVTLSCEQNLNHDAMYWYRQDPGQGLRLIYYSQIVNDFQKGDIAEGYSVSREKKESFPLTVTSAQKNPTAFYLCASSETGTSGGRNEQFFGPGTRLTVL.

The CDR3 sequence is CASSHSGSGSYNEQFF. The CDR3 bases are TGTGCCAGCAGCCACTCAGGGTCAGGGTCCTACAATGAGCAGTTCTTC. The V call is TRBV7-2, the J call TRBJ2-1; D might be TRBD1 (5 bases). Trimming stripped 5 bases from V and 1 base from J, with 15 bases between. Germline CDR1 and CDR2: SGHTA and FQGNSA. The CDR3 runs 16 residues. Using reference TRBV7-2 and TRBJ2-1 for the parts outside the CDR3, the full variable domain is GAGVSQSPSNKVTEKGKDVELRCDPISGHTALYWYRQSLGQGLEFLIYFQGNSAPDKSGLPSDRFSAERTGGSVSTLTIQRTQQEDSAVYLCASSHSGSGSYNEQFFGPGTRLTVL.

The rearrangement uses TRBV14 and TRBJ2-2; 7 bases line up with TRBD1. The CDR3 spans 14 residues. Germline assignment: CDR1 SGHDN and CDR2 FVKESK. With V trimmed by 1 base and J by 6 bases, 2 bases remained unmatched. CDR3 loop: CASSQGGQPGELFF. The CDR3 coding sequence is TGTGCCAGCAGCCAAGGGGGACAGCCCGGGGAGCTGTTTTTT.

V is TRBV6-5 and J is TRBJ2-3; maybe TRBD1 (5 bases). This CDR3 is built from 12 residues. CDR1 and CDR2 (germline): MNHEY, SVGAGI. The V gene lost 5 bases and the J gene lost 4 bases, with 7 bases spanning the gap. CDR3 nucleotide sequence: TGTGCCAGCAGTCAGGGATCAGATACGCAGTATTTT. This encodes CASSQGSDTQYF.

The V gene is TRBV5-4, the J gene TRBJ2-5, with 7 positions matching TRBD1. There are 17 residues in the CDR3. J lost 3 bases, V lost 0 bases, and 11 bases had no gene match. Germline-derived CDR1 and CDR2 are SGHNT and YYREEE (reference sequence). CDR3 bases: TGTGCCAGCAGCTTGGACCCCAGGGGGACCGTGGAAGAGACCCAGTACTTC. Translation gives CASSLDPRGTVEETQYF.

The rearrangement joins TRBV19 to TRBJ2-5; the D is unclear. The CDR3 length is 11 residues. CDR1 and CDR2 (germline): LNHDA, SQIVND (reference sequence). The ends were cut back, 6 bases at V and 2 bases at J, with 4 bases in the middle. The DNA for the CDR3 is TGTGCCAGTAGGCAGCAAGAGACCCAGTACTTC. Protein: CASRQQETQYF.

The chain carries TRBV19 and TRBJ2-3; 11 bases are shared with TRBD2. Germline CDR1 LNHDA, CDR2 SQIVND (reference sequence). The ends lost 7 bases at V and 2 bases at J; junction bases unmatched: 8. This CDR3 comprises 16 residues. The DNA for the CDR3 is TGTGCCAGTAACTTCCTAGCGGGGGGATTCACAGATACGCAGTATTTT. It encodes CASNFLAGGFTDTQYF.

The rearrangement links TRBV27 to TRBJ2-5; TRBD1 is a possible D gene (6 bases). The CDR3 is 14 residues long. Deletions cut 5 bases from V and 5 bases from J, with 15 bases between. Germline V lookup: CDR1 MNHEY, CDR2 SMNVEV (reference sequence). CDR3 DNA sequence: TGTGCCAGCAGTAAATACCAGGGGTGGGAGACCCAGTACTTC. It encodes CASSKYQGWETQYF.

This clone came up once. The chain joins TRBV6-5 to TRBJ2-7, with a weak D call TRBD1 (6 bases). Germline V CDR1 and CDR2: MNHEY, SVGAGI. The CDR3 runs 15 residues. V was trimmed by 6 bases and J by 3 bases, leaving 18 bases between them. In nucleotides, the CDR3 is TGTGCCAGCAGGAGCTTGGGGGCTAAGTTCTACGAGCAGTACTTC. Translated: CASRSLGAKFYEQYF.

The J gene is TRBJ2-1, the V gene TRBV27, with D tentatively TRBD1 (6 bases). The CDR3 is made up of 16 amino acids. Trimming left V 4 bases short and J 0 bases short, with 13 bases between. Germline V CDR1 and CDR2: MNHEY, SMNVEV (reference sequence). The CDR3 spells CASSSPTGISYNEQFF. As DNA, the CDR3 is TGTGCCAGCAGTTCACCAACAGGGATCTCCTACAATGAGCAGTTCTTC.

The rearrangement links TRBV2 to TRBJ2-7; 7 nucleotides match TRBD1. The germline gives CDR1 SNHLY, CDR2 FYNNEI. This CDR3 has 14 residues. V was clipped by 6 bases and J by 0 bases; unmatched bases: 5. The CDR3 loop is CASRGRQGSYEQYF. The CDR3 DNA reads as TGTGCCAGCAGGGGACGACAGGGCTCCTACGAGCAGTACTTC.

V gene TRBV7-8 combines with J gene TRBJ2-6; the match to TRBD1 covers 12 bases. With V trimmed by 1 base and J by 0 bases, 10 bases remained unmatched. Germline V gene lookup returns CDR1 SGHVS and CDR2 FQNEAQ. The CDR3 spans 21 residues. The CDR3: CASSLVGGGTGGASGANVLTF. The CDR3 bases are TGTGCCAGCAGCTTAGTAGGGGGGGGGACAGGGGGCGCCTCTGGGGCCAACGTCCTGACTTTC.

The sample holds a few counts of this clone. The V gene is TRBV6-5, the J gene TRBJ1-1; no definite D call. CDR1 is MNHEY and CDR2 is SVGAGI in the germline V gene. The CDR3 runs to 14 residues. Trimming stripped 4 bases from V and 1 base from J, with 10 bases between. This CDR3 reads CASSWSGENTEAFF. The CDR3 nucleotides are TGTGCCAGCAGTTGGAGCGGAGAGAACACTGAAGCTTTCTTT.

The J gene is TRBJ1-4, the V gene TRBV4-2; the D gene is possibly TRBD1 (5 bases). Germline-derived CDR1 and CDR2 are LGHNA and YNFKEQ. V was cut by 1 base and J by 10 bases, with 16 bases left in between. This CDR3 has 15 amino acids. CDR3 protein: CASSQADRGVGKLFF. As DNA, the CDR3 is TGTGCCAGCAGCCAAGCTGACAGAGGTGTCGGAAAACTGTTTTTT.